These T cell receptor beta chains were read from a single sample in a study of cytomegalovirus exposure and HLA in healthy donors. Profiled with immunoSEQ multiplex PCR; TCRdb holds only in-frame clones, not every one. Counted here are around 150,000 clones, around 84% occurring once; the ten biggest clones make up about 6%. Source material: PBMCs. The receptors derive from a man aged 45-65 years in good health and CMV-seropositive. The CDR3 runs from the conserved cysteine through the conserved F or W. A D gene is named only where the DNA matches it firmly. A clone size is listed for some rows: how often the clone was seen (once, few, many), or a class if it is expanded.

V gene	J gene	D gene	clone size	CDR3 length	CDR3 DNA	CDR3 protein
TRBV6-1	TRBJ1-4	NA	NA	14	TGTGCCAGCAGGGCTTCAGGGTGGCAGGAAAAACTGTTTTTT	CASRASGWQEKLFF
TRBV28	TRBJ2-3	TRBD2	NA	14	TGTGCCAGCAGTTCTAGCGGGAGCACAGATACGCAGTATTTT	CASSSSGSTDTQYF
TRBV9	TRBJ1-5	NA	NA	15	TGTGCCAGCAGCAGGGGCGGTTCGAGCAATCAGCCCCAGCATTTT	CASSRGGSSNQPQHF
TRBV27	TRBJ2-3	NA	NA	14	TGTGCCAGCAGTTTATTAGCGGGCACAGATACGCAGTATTTT	CASSLLAGTDTQYF
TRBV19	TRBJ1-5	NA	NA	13	TGTGCCAGTAGTGGCTCCCCTAATCAGCCCCAGCATTTT	CASSGSPNQPQHF
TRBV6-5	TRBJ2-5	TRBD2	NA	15	TGTGCCAGCAGTTACTCCAGGCTAGCGGAAGAGACCCGGTACTTC	CASSYSRLAEETRYF
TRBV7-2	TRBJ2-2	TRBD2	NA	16	TGTGCCAGCAGCTTAGTCGGGGGGGGCCTTACCGGGGAGCTGTTTTTT	CASSLVGGGLTGELFF
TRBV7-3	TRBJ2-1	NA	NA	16	TGTGCCAGCAGCTTAACGGGCGGGCCCCTCTCCACTGAGCAGTTCTTC	CASSLTGGPLSTEQFF
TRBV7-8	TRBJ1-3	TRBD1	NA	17	TGTGCCAGCAGCCCATGGTTTCAGGGGGCTAAAGGAAACACCATATATTTT	CASSPWFQGAKGNTIYF
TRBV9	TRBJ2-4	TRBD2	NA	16	TGTGCCAGCAGCGCCGGTTTCGGGGAGGGCCGAAACATTCAGTACTTC	CASSAGFGEGRNIQYF
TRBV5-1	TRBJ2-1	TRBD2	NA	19	TGCGCCAGCAGCTTGGAACTAGGACTAGCGGGAGGGCCGGGCAATGAGCAGTTCTTC	CASSLELGLAGGPGNEQFF
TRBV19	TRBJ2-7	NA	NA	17	TGTGCCAGTAGTATAGAACTAAGAACGAGCCTTTCTTACGAGCAGTACTTC	CASSIELRTSLSYEQYF
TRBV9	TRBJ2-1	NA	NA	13	TGTGCCAGCAGTGGAGTTACCTACAATGAGCAGTTCTTC	CASSGVTYNEQFF
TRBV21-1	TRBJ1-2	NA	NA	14	TGTGCCAGCAGCAAAGTCCCCGGTACCTATGGCTACACCTTC	CASSKVPGTYGYTF
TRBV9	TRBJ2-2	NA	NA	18	TGTGCCAGCAGCCCCTATGGGGGGGCCAAAACGAACACCGGGGAGCTGTTTTTT	CASSPYGGAKTNTGELFF
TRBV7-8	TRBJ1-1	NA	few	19	TGTGCCAGCAGCTACCTCGGAGTTGTCCAGGGAAACTTGAACACTGAAGCTTTCTTT	CASSYLGVVQGNLNTEAFF
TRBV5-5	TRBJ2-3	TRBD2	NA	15	TGTGCCAGCAGACAACTAGCGGGAGAAGGAGATACGCAGTATTTT	CASRQLAGEGDTQYF
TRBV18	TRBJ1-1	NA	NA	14	TGTGCCAGCTCACCGGACAGACTGAACACTGAAGCTTTCTTT	CASSPDRLNTEAFF
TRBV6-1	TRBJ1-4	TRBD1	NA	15	TGTGCCAGCAGTGAAGCGGGACAGGGGGCGGGAAAACTGTTTTTT	CASSEAGQGAGKLFF
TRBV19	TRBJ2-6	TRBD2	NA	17	TGTGCCAGTAGCCCGGGGGGGGTCCAGAGAGGGGCCAACGTCCTGACTTTC	CASSPGGVQRGANVLTF
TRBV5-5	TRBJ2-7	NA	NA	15	TGTGCCAGCAGCTTGGCCTTTTACAGGACCTACGAGCAGTACTTC	CASSLAFYRTYEQYF
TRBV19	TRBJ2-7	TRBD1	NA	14	TGTGCCAGTAGCCGGGACAGGGGACGCGACGAGCAGTACTTC	CASSRDRGRDEQYF
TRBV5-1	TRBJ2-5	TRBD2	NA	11	TGCGCCAGCAGCCTGGCGGGGGACCAGTACTTC	CASSLAGDQYF
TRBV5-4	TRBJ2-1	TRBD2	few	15	TGTGCCAGCAGCTCCGGGGGGGCGGCCTACAATGAGCAGTTCTTC	CASSSGGAAYNEQFF
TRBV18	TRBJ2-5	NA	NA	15	TGTGCCAGCTCACCGAACAAGGGGGACCAAGAGACCCAGTACTTC	CASSPNKGDQETQYF
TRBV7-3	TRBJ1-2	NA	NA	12	TGTGCCAGCAGCTCCGGGATGGAAGGCTACACCTTC	CASSSGMEGYTF
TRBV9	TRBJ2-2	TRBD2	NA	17	TGTGCCAGCCCCAGCGTACTAGCGGGAGTTCACACCGGGGAGCTGTTTTTT	CASPSVLAGVHTGELFF
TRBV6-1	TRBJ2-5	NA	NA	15	TGTGCCAGCAGTGAAAACGCAGGGGTGTTGAAGACCCAGTACTTC	CASSENAGVLKTQYF
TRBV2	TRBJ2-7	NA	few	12	TGTGCCAGCATTAACAGGGAAAACGAGCAGTACTTC	CASINRENEQYF
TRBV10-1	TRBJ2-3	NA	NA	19	TGCGCCAGCAGTGAGTCAGGCTCCTGGGATCCGACAGCCACAGATACGCAGTATTTT	CASSESGSWDPTATDTQYF
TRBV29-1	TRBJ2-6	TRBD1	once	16	TGCAGCGTCGGCCCGGGACAGGGGTCTGGGGCCAACGTCCTGACTTTC	CSVGPGQGSGANVLTF
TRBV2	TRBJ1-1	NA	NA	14	TGTGCCAGCAGTGATATTTCTACGAACACTGAAGCTTTCTTT	CASSDISTNTEAFF
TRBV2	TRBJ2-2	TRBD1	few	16	TGTGCCATCCCCCTCCGGGACAGGGGATTCGCCGGGGAGCTGTTTTTT	CAIPLRDRGFAGELFF
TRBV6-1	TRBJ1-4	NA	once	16	TGTGCCAGCAGTGATCTCCGGGGGGCAACTAATGAAAAACTGTTTTTT	CASSDLRGATNEKLFF
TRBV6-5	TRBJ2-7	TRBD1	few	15	TGTGCCAGCAGTTATGCGGGGACAGGGATATACGAGCAGTACTTC	CASSYAGTGIYEQYF
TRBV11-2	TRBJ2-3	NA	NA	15	TGTGCCAGCAGCCCCTGGCCCGAAAAAGCAGATACGCAGTATTTT	CASSPWPEKADTQYF
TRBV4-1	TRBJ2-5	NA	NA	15	TGCGCCAGCAGCCAAGATGTGGTGAGGCAAGAGACCCAGTACTTC	CASSQDVVRQETQYF
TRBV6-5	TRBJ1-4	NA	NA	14	TGTGCCAGCAGTTACGATCGGTTCGTCGAAAAACTGTTTTTT	CASSYDRFVEKLFF
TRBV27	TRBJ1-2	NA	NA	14	TGTGCCAGCAGTGCCGGCCGGGATCGGGGTGGCTACACCTTC	CASSAGRDRGGYTF
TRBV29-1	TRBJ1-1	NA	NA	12	TGCAGCGTTCTGACTTCTAACACTGAAGCTTTCTTT	CSVLTSNTEAFF
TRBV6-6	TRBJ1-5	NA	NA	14	TGTGCCAGCAGACCTCAAAGGGTAGGGGCTCCCCAGCATTTT	CASRPQRVGAPQHF
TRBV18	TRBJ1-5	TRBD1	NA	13	TGTGCCAGCTCGTTGACAGGGGGCGAGCCCCAGCATTTT	CASSLTGGEPQHF
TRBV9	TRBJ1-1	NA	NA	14	TGTGCCAGCAGCGTAGGCACAGGGATAGCGAAAGCTTTCTTT	CASSVGTGIAKAFF
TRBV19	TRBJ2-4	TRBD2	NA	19	TGTGCCAGTAGTTACCTGACTAGCGGGGGTAATCTAGCCAAAAACATTCAGTACTTC	CASSYLTSGGNLAKNIQYF
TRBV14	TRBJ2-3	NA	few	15	TGTGCCAGCAGCAGAGGTGGGGGGTGGACAGATACGCAGTATTTT	CASSRGGGWTDTQYF
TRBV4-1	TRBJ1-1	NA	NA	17	TGCGCCAGCAGCCACGAGGCGCAGACCACGGGGAACACTGAAGCTTTCTTT	CASSHEAQTTGNTEAFF
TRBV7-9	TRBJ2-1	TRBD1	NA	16	TGTGCCAGCAGCGATACCGGGACAGGGGTGGGGAATGAGCAGTTCTTC	CASSDTGTGVGNEQFF
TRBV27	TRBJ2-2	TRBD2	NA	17	TGTGCCAGCAGTTTATTCGGGCGGGGGGTCAACACCGGGGAGCTGTTTTTT	CASSLFGRGVNTGELFF
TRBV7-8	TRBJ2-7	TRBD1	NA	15	TGTGCCAGCACCCCAAGTACGGGACAGGGGTACGAGCAGTACTTC	CASTPSTGQGYEQYF
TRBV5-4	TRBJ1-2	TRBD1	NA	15	TGTGCCAGCAGCTTGCATGGGACAGACAACTATGGCTACACCTTC	CASSLHGTDNYGYTF
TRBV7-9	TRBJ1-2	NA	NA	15	TGTGCCAGCAGCTTATCATCACAGGCTAACTATGGCTACACCTTC	CASSLSSQANYGYTF
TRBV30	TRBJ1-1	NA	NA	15	TGTGCCTGGAGTAAAGGCGGAACCCGGAACACTGAAGCTTTCTTT	CAWSKGGTRNTEAFF
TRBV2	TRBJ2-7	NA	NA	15	TGTGCCAGCAGTGATTCCAGGCCCCCCGGTCCCGAGCAGTACTTC	CASSDSRPPGPEQYF
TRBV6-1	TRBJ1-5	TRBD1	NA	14	TGTGCCAGCAGTGGGGGACAGGGAGTACCAGCCCAGCATTTT	CASSGGQGVPAQHF